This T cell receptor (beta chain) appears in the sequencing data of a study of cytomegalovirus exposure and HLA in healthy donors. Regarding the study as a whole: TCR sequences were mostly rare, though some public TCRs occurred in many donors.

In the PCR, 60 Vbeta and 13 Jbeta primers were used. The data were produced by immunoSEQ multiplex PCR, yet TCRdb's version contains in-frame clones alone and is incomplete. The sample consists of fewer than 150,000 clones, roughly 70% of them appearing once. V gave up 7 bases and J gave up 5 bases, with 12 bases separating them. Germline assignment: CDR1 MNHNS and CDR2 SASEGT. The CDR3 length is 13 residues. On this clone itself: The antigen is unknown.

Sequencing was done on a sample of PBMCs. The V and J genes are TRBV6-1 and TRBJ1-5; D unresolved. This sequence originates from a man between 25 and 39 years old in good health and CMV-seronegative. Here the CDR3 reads CASMSLRHQPQHF. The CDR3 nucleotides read TGTGCCAGCATGTCCCTACGTCATCAGCCCCAGCATTTT.